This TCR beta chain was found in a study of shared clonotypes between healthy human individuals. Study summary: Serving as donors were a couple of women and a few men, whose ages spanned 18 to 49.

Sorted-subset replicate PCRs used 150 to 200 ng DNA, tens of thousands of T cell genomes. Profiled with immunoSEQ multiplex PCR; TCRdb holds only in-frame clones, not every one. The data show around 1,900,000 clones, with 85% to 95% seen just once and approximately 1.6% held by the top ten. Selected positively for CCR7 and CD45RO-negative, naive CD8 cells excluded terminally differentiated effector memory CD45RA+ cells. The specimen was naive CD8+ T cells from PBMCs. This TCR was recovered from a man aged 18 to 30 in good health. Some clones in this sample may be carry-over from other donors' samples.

For the CDR3, the DNA is TGTGCCAGCAGCTCTAGCGACAACTCCTACAATGAGCAGTTCTTC. It translates to CASSSSDNSYNEQFF. This chain uses TRBV5-5 with TRBJ2-1; maybe TRBD2 (6 bases). Germline CDR1 is SGHKS and CDR2 is YYEKEE (reference sequence). The CDR3 length is 15 residues. Trimming shortened V by 3 bases and J by 0 bases, and 10 bases separated the two germline ends. The complete variable domain, with remaining parts taken from reference TRBV5-5 and TRBJ2-1, reads DAGVTQSPTHLIKTRGQQVTLRCSPISGHKSVSWYQQVLGQGPQFIFQYYEKEERGRGNFPDRFSARQFPNYSSELNVNALLLGDSALYLCASSSSDNSYNEQFFGPGTRLTVL.